This is a list of T cell receptor beta chains from one sample in a study of T cell responses to AZD1222 COVID-19 vaccine. Produced via immunoSEQ multiplex PCR; TCRdb's table is partial and in-frame only. The sample gives around 25,000 clones, roughly 84% of which show up once; 30% to 40% is in the top ten. Sequenced here: peripheral blood, sampled 28 days after the second AZD1222 dose. The source is an adult who received the AZD1222 COVID-19 vaccine. CDR3s include the opening cysteine and the closing phenylalanine or tryptophan. A D gene is named only where the DNA matches it firmly. Clone size appears in some rows only: once, few, many, or a class for an expanded clone.

TRBD1	-	15	TRBV27	TRBJ2-7	TGTGCCAGCAGTTTAGCTGACAGGGGTCCGTACGAGCAGTACTTC	CASSLADRGPYEQYF
TRBD2	-	17	TRBV7-9	TRBJ2-5	TGTGCCAGCAGCTTAGGGTTGCGGGAGGGCCTGATAAAGACCCAGTACTTC	CASSLGLREGLIKTQYF
TRBD1	-	14	TRBV7-9	TRBJ1-2	TGTGCCAGCAGCTTCCCCGGGACAGAATATGGCTACACCTTC	CASSFPGTEYGYTF
-	few	12	TRBV5-5	TRBJ2-7	TGTGCCAGCAGCCCGATATATTTGGAGCAGTACTTC	CASSPIYLEQYF
TRBD1	-	15	TRBV5-1	TRBJ1-4	TGCGCCAGCAGCCGTCAAGGACAGGGGCGTGAAAAACTGTTTTTT	CASSRQGQGREKLFF
-	-	12	TRBV30	TRBJ1-5	TGTGCCTGGGGCAGGGCTAATCAGCCCCAGCATTTT	CAWGRANQPQHF
TRBD1	-	14	TRBV6-5	TRBJ1-5	TGTGCCACCGCGTGGGACAGGGGATATCAGCCCCAGCATTTT	CATAWDRGYQPQHF
TRBD1	once	15	TRBV4-1	TRBJ1-1	TGCGCCAGCAGCCTTCTGACAGGGATGAACACTGAAGCTTTCTTT	CASSLLTGMNTEAFF
-	-	17	TRBV4-1	TRBJ2-3	TGCGCCAGCAGCCAAGCACTAGCCGGATACTCGACAGATACGCAGTATTTT	CASSQALAGYSTDTQYF
TRBD1	-	15	TRBV11-2	TRBJ1-1	TGTGCCAGCAGCCCCGCGAGGGACAGAAGCACTGAAGCTTTCTTT	CASSPARDRSTEAFF
TRBD1	-	13	TRBV7-3	TRBJ2-1	TGTGCCAGCAGAGGGACAGGGGGAATTGAGCAGTTCTTC	CASRGTGGIEQFF
-	-	18	TRBV28	TRBJ1-6	TGTGCCAGCAGAATGACAGGCATCCGTAGCTCCTATAATTCACCCCTCCACTTT	CASRMTGIRSSYNSPLHF
-	once	14	TRBV6-6	TRBJ2-7	TGTGCCAGCAGCCCCGGTAGGGGCATCGACGAGCAGTACTTC	CASSPGRGIDEQYF
-	-	14	TRBV5-4	TRBJ1-2	TGTGCCAGCAGCTTGAGGACAGTTAACTATGGCTACACCTTC	CASSLRTVNYGYTF